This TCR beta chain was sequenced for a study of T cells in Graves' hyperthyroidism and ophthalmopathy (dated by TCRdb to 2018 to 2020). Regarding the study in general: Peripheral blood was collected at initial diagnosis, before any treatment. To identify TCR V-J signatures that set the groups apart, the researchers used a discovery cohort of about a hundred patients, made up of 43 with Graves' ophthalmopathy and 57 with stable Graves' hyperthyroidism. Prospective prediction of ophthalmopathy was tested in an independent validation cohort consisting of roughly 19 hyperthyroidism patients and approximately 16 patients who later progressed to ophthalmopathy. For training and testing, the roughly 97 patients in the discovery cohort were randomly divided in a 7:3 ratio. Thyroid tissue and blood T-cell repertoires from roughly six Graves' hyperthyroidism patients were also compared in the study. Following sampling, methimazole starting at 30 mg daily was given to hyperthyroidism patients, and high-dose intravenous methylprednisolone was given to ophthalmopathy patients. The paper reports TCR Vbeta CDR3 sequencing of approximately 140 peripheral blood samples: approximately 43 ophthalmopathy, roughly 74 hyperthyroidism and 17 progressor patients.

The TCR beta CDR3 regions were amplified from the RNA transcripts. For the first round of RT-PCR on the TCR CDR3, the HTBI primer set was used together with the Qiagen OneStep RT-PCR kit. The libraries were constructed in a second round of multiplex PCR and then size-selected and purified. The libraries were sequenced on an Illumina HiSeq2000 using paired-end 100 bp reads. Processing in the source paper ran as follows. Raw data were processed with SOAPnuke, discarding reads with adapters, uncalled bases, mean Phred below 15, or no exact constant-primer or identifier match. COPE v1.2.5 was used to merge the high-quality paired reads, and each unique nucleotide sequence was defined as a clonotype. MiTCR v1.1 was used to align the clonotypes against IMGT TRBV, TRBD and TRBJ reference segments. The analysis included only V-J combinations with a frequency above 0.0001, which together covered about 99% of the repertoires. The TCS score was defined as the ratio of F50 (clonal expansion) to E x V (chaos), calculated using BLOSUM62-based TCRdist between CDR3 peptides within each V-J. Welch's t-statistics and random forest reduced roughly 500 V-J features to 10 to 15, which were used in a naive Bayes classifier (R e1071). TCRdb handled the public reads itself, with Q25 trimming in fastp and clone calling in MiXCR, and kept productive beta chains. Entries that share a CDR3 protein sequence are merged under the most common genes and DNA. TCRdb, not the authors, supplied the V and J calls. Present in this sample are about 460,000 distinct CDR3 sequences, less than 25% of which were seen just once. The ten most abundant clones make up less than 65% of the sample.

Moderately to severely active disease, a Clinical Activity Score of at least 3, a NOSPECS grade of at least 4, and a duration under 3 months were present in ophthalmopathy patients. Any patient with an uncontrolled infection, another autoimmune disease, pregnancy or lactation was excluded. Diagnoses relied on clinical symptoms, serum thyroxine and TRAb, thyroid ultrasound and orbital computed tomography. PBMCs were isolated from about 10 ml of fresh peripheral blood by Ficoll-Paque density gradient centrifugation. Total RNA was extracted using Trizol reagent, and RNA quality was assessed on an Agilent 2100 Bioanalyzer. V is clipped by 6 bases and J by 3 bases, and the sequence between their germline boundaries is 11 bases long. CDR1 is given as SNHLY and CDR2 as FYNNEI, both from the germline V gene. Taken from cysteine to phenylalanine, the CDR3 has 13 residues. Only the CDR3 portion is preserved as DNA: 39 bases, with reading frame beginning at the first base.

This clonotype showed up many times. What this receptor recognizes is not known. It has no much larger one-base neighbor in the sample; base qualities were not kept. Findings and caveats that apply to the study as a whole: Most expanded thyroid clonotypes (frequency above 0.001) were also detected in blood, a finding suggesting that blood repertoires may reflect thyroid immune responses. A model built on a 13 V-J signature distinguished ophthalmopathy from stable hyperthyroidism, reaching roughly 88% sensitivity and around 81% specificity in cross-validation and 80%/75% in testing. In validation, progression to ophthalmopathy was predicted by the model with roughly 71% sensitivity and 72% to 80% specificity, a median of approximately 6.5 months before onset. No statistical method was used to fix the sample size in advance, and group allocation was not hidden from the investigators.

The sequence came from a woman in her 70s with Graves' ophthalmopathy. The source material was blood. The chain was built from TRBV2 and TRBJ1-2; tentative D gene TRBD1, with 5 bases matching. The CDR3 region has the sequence CASRAAQDYGYTF. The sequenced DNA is TGTGCCAGCAGAGCCGCACAGGACTATGGCTACACCTTC.